At least ten counts were recorded for the clone carrying this T cell receptor (beta chain). No antigen is known for it. This sample stems from a study of T cells in Graves' hyperthyroidism and ophthalmopathy. Study-level findings and limits: Stable hyperthyroidism was separated from ophthalmopathy by a model based on 13 V-J features. Most clonotypes that expanded in the thyroid above 0.001 also showed up in blood.

RNA transcripts yielded amplified TCR beta CDR3 regions. During a first-round RT-PCR of the TCR CDR3, the HTBI primer set was used. In TCRdb, the multiplex PCR reads were re-called with MiXCR into one record per CDR3 protein. The sample holds around 620,000 distinct CDR3 sequences, approximately 15% seen once. The TCR sequence derives from a woman aged 18 to 35 with Graves' ophthalmopathy. The sample consisted of blood.

CDR3 sequence (DNA): TGTGCCAGCAGCCAAGATACAACTAGCGCCGGGGAGCTGTTTTTT. Translating it yields CASSQDTTSAGELFF. The chain couples TRBV3-1 to TRBJ2-2; 7 bases are a match to TRBD2. The germline V gene encodes CDR1 LGHDT and CDR2 YNNKEL (reference sequence). V lost 0 bases and J lost 6; bases outside the gene matches: 4. This CDR3 has 15 amino acids.